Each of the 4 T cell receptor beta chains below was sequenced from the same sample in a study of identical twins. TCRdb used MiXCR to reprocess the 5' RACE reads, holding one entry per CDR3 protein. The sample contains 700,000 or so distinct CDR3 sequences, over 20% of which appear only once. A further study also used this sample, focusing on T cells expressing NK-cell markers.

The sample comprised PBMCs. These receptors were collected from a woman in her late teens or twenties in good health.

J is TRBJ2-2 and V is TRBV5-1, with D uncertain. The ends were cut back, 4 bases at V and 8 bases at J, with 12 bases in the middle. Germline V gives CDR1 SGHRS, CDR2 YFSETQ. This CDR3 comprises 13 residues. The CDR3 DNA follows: TGCGCCAGCAGCGCCCGGGCTTCGGGGGAGCTGTTTTTT. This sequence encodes CASSARASGELFF. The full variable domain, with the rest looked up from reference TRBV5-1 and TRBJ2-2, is KAGVTQTPRYLIKTRGQQVTLSCSPISGHRSVSWYQQTPGQGLQFLFEYFSETQRNKGNFPGRFSGRQFSNSRSEMNVSTLELGDSALYLCASSARASGELFFGEGSRLTVL.

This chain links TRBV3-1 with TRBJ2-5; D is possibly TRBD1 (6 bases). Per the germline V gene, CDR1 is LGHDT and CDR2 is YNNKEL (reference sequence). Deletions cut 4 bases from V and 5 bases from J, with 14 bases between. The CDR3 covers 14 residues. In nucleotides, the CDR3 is TGTGCCAGCAGCCTTGGACAGAGTCCCGAGACCCAGTACTTC. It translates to CASSLGQSPETQYF.

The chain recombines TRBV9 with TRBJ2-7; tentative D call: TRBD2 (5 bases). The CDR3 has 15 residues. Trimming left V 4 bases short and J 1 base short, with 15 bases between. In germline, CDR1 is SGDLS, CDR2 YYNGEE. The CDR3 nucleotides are TGTGCCAGCAGCCCCCGAGCGGAACTTTCCTACGAGCAGTACTTC. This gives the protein CASSPRAELSYEQYF.

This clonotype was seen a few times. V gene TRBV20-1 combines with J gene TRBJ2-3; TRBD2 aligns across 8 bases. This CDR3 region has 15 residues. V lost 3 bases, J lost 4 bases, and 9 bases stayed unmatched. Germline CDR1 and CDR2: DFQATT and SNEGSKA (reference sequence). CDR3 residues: CSARGWRGVADTQYF. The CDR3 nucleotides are TGCAGTGCTAGGGGCTGGCGGGGGGTTGCAGATACGCAGTATTTT.